This TCR beta chain was sequenced in a study of T cells in Graves' hyperthyroidism and ophthalmopathy. CDR1 is SGHVS, CDR2 FQNEAQ, per germline. Deletions cut 6 bases from V and 1 base from J, with 12 bases between. The length of the CDR3 is 14 residues. TCR beta CDR3 sequences were amplified from RNA transcripts. Primed by the HTBI set, a first-round RT-PCR was run on the TCR CDR3. TCRdb re-called the multiplex PCR reads through MiXCR, storing one row per CDR3 protein. The sample consists of approximately 570,000 distinct CDR3 sequences, less than 20% of them appearing once. The origin of this receptor is a man aged 40-50 years with Graves' ophthalmopathy. The material sequenced was blood. V is TRBV7-8 and J is TRBJ1-1; TRBD1 is a possible D gene (5 bases). CDR3 loop: CASRGAKANTEAFF. The CDR3 nucleotides are TGTGCCAGCAGAGGGGCCAAAGCGAACACTGAAGCTTTCTTT.